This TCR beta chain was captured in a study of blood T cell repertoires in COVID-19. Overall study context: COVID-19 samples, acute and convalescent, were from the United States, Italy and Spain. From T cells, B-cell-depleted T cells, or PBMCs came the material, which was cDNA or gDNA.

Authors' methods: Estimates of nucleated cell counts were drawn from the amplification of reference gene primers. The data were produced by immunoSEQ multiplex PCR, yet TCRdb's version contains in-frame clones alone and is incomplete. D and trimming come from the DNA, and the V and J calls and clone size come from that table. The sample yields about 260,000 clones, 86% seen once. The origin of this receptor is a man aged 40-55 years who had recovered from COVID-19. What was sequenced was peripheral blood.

CDR3 in amino acids: CASSKTTGLFKGYGYTF. For the CDR3, the DNA is TGTGCCAGTAGTAAGACGACAGGGCTCTTTAAGGGCTATGGCTACACCTTC. The chain couples TRBV19 to TRBJ1-2; 7 bases match TRBD1. CDR3 size: 17 residues. Germline lookup yields CDR1 LNHDA and CDR2 SQIVND (reference sequence). J lost 4 bases, V lost 4 bases, and 15 bases had no gene match. The entire variable domain, with the rest obtained from reference TRBV19 and TRBJ1-2, is as follows: DGGITQSPKYLFRKEGQNVTLSCEQNLNHDAMYWYRQDPGQGLRLIYYSQIVNDFQKGDIAEGYSVSREKKESFPLTVTSAQKNPTAFYLCASSKTTGLFKGYGYTFGSGTRLTVV.